The clone carrying this T cell receptor (beta chain) was counted many times. The antigen remains unidentified. The record originates from a study of T cell repertoires in cytomegalovirus infection. Points from the study as a whole: It was HLA-C-restricted CMV-specific TCR beta clonotypes that dominated the response ex vivo.

CDR3 length: 14 amino acids. Trimming cost V 1 base and J 5 bases, with 11 bases left between them. Germline CDR1 and CDR2: SGHVS and FQNEAQ. From the reads, TCRdb called clonotypes with MiXCR, one entry per CDR3 protein. Among under 850,000 distinct CDR3 sequences listed, around 35% were seen once. This material consisted of cultured PBMCs, taken from culture after CMV antigen stimulation. This sequence was found in a human donor in good health (CMV status not recorded). Some clones in this sample may be carry-over from other donors' samples. The chain combines TRBV7-8 with TRBJ1-1, with D possibly being TRBD1 (5 bases). CDR3 residues: CASSLGGADTEAFF. The CDR3 bases are TGTGCCAGCAGCTTAGGAGGGGCGGATACTGAAGCTTTCTTT.